This TCR beta chain emerged from a study of cytomegalovirus exposure and HLA in healthy donors. The junction had 3 bases not matched to a gene; V was cut back by 6 bases and J by 6 bases. Germline V gene sequence: CDR1 DFQATT, CDR2 SNEGSKA (reference sequence). CDR3 size: 11 residues. 13 Jbeta primers and 60 Vbeta primers were used for the PCR. Clones were read by immunoSEQ multiplex PCR, and TCRdb kept only the in-frame ones, dropping some. The repertoire includes approximately 160,000 clones, roughly 80% of them detected once, and approximately 1.5% sits in the top ten. The sequence was obtained from a girl aged 5 to 17 in good health and CMV-seropositive. The sequenced material came from PBMCs. The chain employs TRBV20-1 and TRBJ1-2; 8 bases agree with TRBD1. CDR3 in amino acids: CSAWTGHGYTF. The CDR3 DNA sequence: TGCAGTGCCTGGACAGGGCATGGCTACACCTTC.